The 13 T cell receptor beta chains given below trace back to one sample, sequenced in a study of blood T cells in healthy people across ages. Combining a sample-barcoded 5' primer with a J-beta primer mix, a second PCR ran for about 7 to 12 cycles. TCRdb fed the 5' RACE reads into MiXCR, producing one record per CDR3 protein. The sample holds some 1.7 million distinct CDR3 sequences, 28% seen once. The sequencing sample was made of blood. The receptors shown here come from a woman in her 30s in good health.

Ten or more counts support this clonotype. The V gene is TRBV7-6, the J gene TRBJ2-7; D could derive from TRBD1 or TRBD2 (5 bases each). This CDR3 is built from 13 residues. The V end was cut by 5 bases, the J end by 6 bases, with 14 bases between. Germline lookup yields CDR1 SGHVS and CDR2 FNYEAQ. In DNA, the CDR3 is TGTGCCAGCAGCCAAGGGACCGCAAGCGAGCAGTACTTC. The encoded protein is CASSQGTASEQYF.

This clonotype was counted at least ten times. The chain joins TRBV12-3 or TRBV12-4 to TRBJ2-5, with D possibly matching TRBD2 (5 bases). V shed 7 bases and J shed 7 bases, with 16 bases lying between them. CDR3 size: 13 residues. CDR3 in amino acids: CASNVDPSRTQYF. The CDR3, as DNA: TGTGCCAGCAACGTGGACCCTAGCCGGACCCAGTACTTC.

This clonotype showed up many times. V and J are TRBV12-3 or TRBV12-4 and TRBJ2-3; D unresolved. This CDR3 is built from 13 residues. The CDR3 loop reads CATGMPNTDTQYF. The DNA for the CDR3 is TGTGCGACCGGAATGCCTAACACAGATACGCAGTATTTT.

There are a few counts of this clonotype. The J gene is TRBJ1-5, the V gene TRBV6-2 or TRBV6-3; TRBD1 aligns across 7 bases. V trimming: 6 bases; J trimming: 5 bases; junction bases outside the gene matches: 16. This CDR3 contains 17 residues. CDR1 and CDR2 from the germline V gene are MNHEY and SVGEGT. The DNA of the CDR3 is TGTGCCAGCAGCAAACTCCGACAGGGACGAATAGATCAGCCCCAGCATTTT. Translated: CASSKLRQGRIDQPQHF.

The V and J genes are TRBV14 and TRBJ1-5; 9 bases align to TRBD1. V was pared by 6 bases and J by 6 bases, with 9 bases of the junction left unmatched. In germline, CDR1 is SGHDN, CDR2 FVKESK. CDR3 length equals 15 residues. The DNA for the CDR3 is TGTGCCAGCAGTCAGGTGGACAGGGGACTTCAGCCCCAGCATTTT. As protein: CASSQVDRGLQPQHF.

This clonotype was detected only once. The chain recombines TRBV7-2 with TRBJ2-2, with 8 bases aligning to TRBD2. The V segment lost 1 base and the J segment 1 base; nucleotides outside the gene matches: 8. Per germline, CDR1 SGHTA and CDR2 FQGNSA. The CDR3 has 18 amino acids. CDR3 residues: CASSLGPAGVGNTGELFF. The CDR3 nucleotides are TGTGCCAGCAGCTTAGGGCCAGCGGGAGTGGGGAACACCGGGGAGCTGTTTTTT.

The chain uses TRBV7-2 and TRBJ2-1; 7 bases match TRBD1. This CDR3 contains 15 residues. The V gene end was trimmed by 4 bases and the J gene end by 9 bases; junction bases not matched to a gene: 12. CDR1 SGHTA and CDR2 FQGNSA come from the germline V gene. The CDR3 loop is CASSYIGGQPGEQFF. The CDR3 bases are TGTGCCAGCAGCTATATTGGGGGACAGCCGGGTGAGCAGTTCTTC. The whole variable domain, remainder taken from reference TRBV7-2 and TRBJ2-1, is GAGVSQSPSNKVTEKGKDVELRCDPISGHTALYWYRQSLGQGLEFLIYFQGNSAPDKSGLPSDRFSAERTGGSVSTLTIQRTQQEDSAVYLCASSYIGGQPGEQFFGPGTRLTVL.

This clonotype was seen repeatedly, ten times or more. CDR3 in DNA: TGTGCCAGCAGCTTATCTTTAGCGGATACGCAGTATTTT. It yields the protein CASSLSLADTQYF. This chain joins TRBV7-9 and TRBJ2-3; D may be TRBD2 (5 bases). The CDR3 consists of 13 residues. Trimming shortened V by 2 bases and J by 6 bases, and 9 bases separated the two germline ends. Germline V lookup: CDR1 SEHNR, CDR2 FQNEAQ (reference sequence). Using reference TRBV7-9 and TRBJ2-3 for the parts outside the CDR3, the full variable domain is DTGVSQNPRHKITKRGQNVTFRCDPISEHNRLYWYRQTLGQGPEFLTYFQNEAQLEKSRLLSDRFSAERPKGSFSTLEIQRTEQGDSAMYLCASSLSLADTQYFGPGTRLTVL.

This clonotype has a handful of counts. V gene TRBV5-1 combines with J gene TRBJ2-3, with 7 bases matching TRBD1. The trim removed 5 bases at V and 4 bases at J, leaving 16 bases unmatched. Germline V CDR1 and CDR2: SGHRS, YFSETQ. CDR3 size: 17 residues. CDR3 DNA: TGCGCCAGCAGGGCCTCAAGACAGGGTTCCTCCGCAGATACGCAGTATTTT. This codes for CASRASRQGSSADTQYF. Full variable domain (rest looked up from reference TRBV5-1 and TRBJ2-3): KAGVTQTPRYLIKTRGQQVTLSCSPISGHRSVSWYQQTPGQGLQFLFEYFSETQRNKGNFPGRFSGRQFSNSRSEMNVSTLELGDSALYLCASRASRQGSSADTQYFGPGTRLTVL.

The chain links TRBV6-1 to TRBJ1-5; D uncertain. Germline CDR1 MNHNS, CDR2 SASEGT. V was cut by 0 bases and J by 0 bases, with 9 bases left in between. The CDR3 runs to 16 residues. Written as DNA, the CDR3 is TGTGCCAGCAGTGAAGCTCGGGGATATAGCAATCAGCCCCAGCATTTT. It yields the protein CASSEARGYSNQPQHF.

This clonotype was found a few times. The chain employs TRBV12-3 or TRBV12-4 and TRBJ2-2, with TRBD2 identical over 9 bases. Trimming removed 3 bases from V and 2 bases from J; junction bases left unmatched: 4. This CDR3 has 16 amino acids. The CDR3 here is CASSFASGTNTGELFF. The CDR3 coding sequence is TGTGCCAGCAGTTTTGCTAGCGGGACCAACACCGGGGAGCTGTTTTTT.

A few counts support this clonotype. Being one base from a much bigger clone, this may be a read error. The rearrangement joins TRBV20-1 to TRBJ2-5; TRBD2 agrees at 7 bases. The J call may be incorrect, as the DNA end agrees better with TRBJ2-7. The CDR3 contains 16 residues. The V gene's germline CDR1 is DFQATT and CDR2 SNEGSKA (reference sequence). This chain's CDR3 is CSAPSPLAGVDGEQYF. The CDR3 DNA is TGCAGTGCTCCTTCTCCTCTGGCGGGAGTAGATGGCGAGCAGTACTTC.

This clonotype was seen just once. The chain is built from TRBV27 and TRBJ2-2; 8 nucleotides agree with TRBD1. V shed 1 base and J 7 bases; nucleotides not matched to a gene: 2. Germline V lookup: CDR1 MNHEY, CDR2 SMNVEV (reference sequence). CDR3 length equals 14 residues. CDR3 coding DNA: TGTGCCAGCAGTTTATACAGGGGGGACGGGGAGCTGTTTTTT. Encoded protein: CASSLYRGDGELFF.